These 10 T cell receptor beta chains were all obtained from the same sample, sequenced in a study of shared clonotypes between healthy human individuals. Generated by immunoSEQ multiplex PCR, the TCRdb table keeps only in-frame clones and is missing some. Counted here are more than 2,000,000 clones, more than 90% occurring once; the ten biggest clones make up roughly 0.14%. The sample consisted of naive CD4+ T cells sorted from blood. Noted subset: CD45RA+ positively selected. These receptor sequences come from a man younger than 35 in good health.

Only one count was recorded for this clone. In the same sample, other DNA sequences code for this CDR3. The chain combines TRBV18 with TRBJ2-2, with D hard to call. V lost 6 bases and J 3 bases, leaving 5 bases between the germline ends. Germline CDR1 KGHSH, CDR2 LQKENI. The CDR3 covers 12 residues. This CDR3 reads CASSPDTGELFF. The CDR3 DNA follows: TGTGCCAGCTCCCCCGACACCGGGGAGCTGTTTTTT.

The chain has TRBV6-5 and TRBJ1-2; 8 nucleotides agree with TRBD1. The germline V gene has CDR1 MNHEY and CDR2 SVGAGI. V dropped 7 bases and J dropped 7; count of bases not matched to a gene: 8. CDR3 length: 13 residues. In DNA, the CDR3 is TGTGCCAGCACGAGAGACAGGGGTGGTGGCTACACCTTC. Protein: CASTRDRGGGYTF.

The chain is built from TRBV7-9 and TRBJ2-5; 9 bases fit TRBD1. The CDR3 loop spans 16 amino acids. V lost 3 bases, J lost 3 bases, and 8 bases stayed unmatched. CDR1 and CDR2 (germline): SEHNR, FQNEAQ (reference sequence). The CDR3 sequence is CASSFPGGQGKETQYF. The CDR3 DNA sequence: TGTGCCAGCAGCTTCCCGGGGGGACAGGGCAAAGAGACCCAGTACTTC.

The CDR3, as DNA: TGTGCCAGCAGCTTGGTAGGGCCGCCCTATGGCTACACCTTC. Protein sequence: CASSLVGPPYGYTF. The chain recombines TRBV5-4 with TRBJ1-2, with unresolved D. Germline V gives CDR1 SGHNT, CDR2 YYREEE (reference sequence). This CDR3 is 14 amino acids long. V dropped 0 bases and J dropped 4 bases, with 10 bases sitting between them.

J is TRBJ2-1 and V is TRBV29-1; TRBD2 agrees at 7 bases. After removal of 5 bases from V and 4 bases from J, the junction contained 5 bases not matched to a gene. This CDR3 comprises 13 residues. The V gene's germline CDR1 is SQVTM and CDR2 ANQGSEA. As DNA, the CDR3 is TGCAGCGTTCCCCGGGGGGTATACAATGAGCAGTTCTTC. It yields the protein CSVPRGVYNEQFF.

J is TRBJ1-3 and V is TRBV10-2; no clear D. Between the trimmed V and J ends, which lost 3 bases and 2 bases, there was a span of 8 bases. The CDR3 has 14 amino acids. Germline CDR1 WSHSY, CDR2 SAAADI. The CDR3 loop reads CASSENGAGNTIYF. In nucleotides, the CDR3 is TGCGCCAGCAGTGAAAACGGAGCTGGAAACACCATATATTTT.

The chain carries TRBV27 and TRBJ1-3, with D tentatively TRBD1 (5 bases). Trimming took 6 bases from V and 0 from J, leaving 12 bases between them. The length of the CDR3 is 15 residues. The germline gives CDR1 MNHEY, CDR2 SMNVEV (reference sequence). The chain's CDR3 is CASRTDRDSGNTIYF. In nucleotides, the CDR3 is TGTGCCAGCAGGACCGACAGAGACTCTGGAAACACCATATATTTT.

The chain joins TRBV10-3 to TRBJ2-5, with TRBD2 matching 15 bases. The CDR3 covers 16 residues. Germline lookup yields CDR1 ENHRY and CDR2 SYGVKD. The V gene end was trimmed by 2 bases and the J gene end by 4 bases; junction bases not matched to a gene: 2. CDR3 sequence (DNA): TGTGCCATCAGTGAGGGGGGACTAGCGGGAGGAGAGACCCAGTACTTC. Protein product: CAISEGGLAGGETQYF.

A note on this clone: Other DNA variants within this sample encode the same CDR3. The chain uses TRBV18 and TRBJ2-7, with D possibly TRBD1 on 5 matching bases. V dropped 4 bases and J dropped 2 bases, with 9 bases sitting between them. Germline CDR1 is KGHSH and CDR2 is LQKENI. CDR3 length: 13 residues. The CDR3 sequence is CASSRQGPYEQYF. The CDR3 DNA follows: TGTGCCAGCTCACGGCAGGGCCCCTACGAGCAGTACTTC.

The chain couples TRBV5-1 to TRBJ1-2; 7 bases line up with TRBD1. The trim removed 4 bases at V and 5 bases at J, leaving 11 bases unmatched. This CDR3 spans 15 amino acids. In germline, CDR1 is SGHRS, CDR2 YFSETQ. The CDR3 bases are TGCGCCAGCAGCCCCCCCGGGACAGCGGCTTATGGCTACACCTTC. This encodes CASSPPGTAAYGYTF.